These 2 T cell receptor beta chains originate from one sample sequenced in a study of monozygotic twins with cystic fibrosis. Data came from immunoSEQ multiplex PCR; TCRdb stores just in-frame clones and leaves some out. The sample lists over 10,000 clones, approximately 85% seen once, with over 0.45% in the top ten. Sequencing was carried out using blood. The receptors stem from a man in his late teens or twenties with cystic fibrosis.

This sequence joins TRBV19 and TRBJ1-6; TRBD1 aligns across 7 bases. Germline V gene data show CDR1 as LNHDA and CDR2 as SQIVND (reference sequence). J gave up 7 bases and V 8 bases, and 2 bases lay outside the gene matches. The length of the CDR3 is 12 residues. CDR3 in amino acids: CASQGQNSPLHF. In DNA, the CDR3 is TGTGCCAGTCAGGGACAGAATTCACCCCTCCACTTT.

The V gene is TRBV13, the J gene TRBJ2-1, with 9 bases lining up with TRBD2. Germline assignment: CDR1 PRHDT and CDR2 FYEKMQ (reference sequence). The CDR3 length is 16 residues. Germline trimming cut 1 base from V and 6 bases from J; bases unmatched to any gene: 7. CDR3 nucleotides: TGTGCCAGCAGCTTAGAGGGGCTAGCGGGGCCCAATGAGCAGTTCTTC. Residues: CASSLEGLAGPNEQFF.